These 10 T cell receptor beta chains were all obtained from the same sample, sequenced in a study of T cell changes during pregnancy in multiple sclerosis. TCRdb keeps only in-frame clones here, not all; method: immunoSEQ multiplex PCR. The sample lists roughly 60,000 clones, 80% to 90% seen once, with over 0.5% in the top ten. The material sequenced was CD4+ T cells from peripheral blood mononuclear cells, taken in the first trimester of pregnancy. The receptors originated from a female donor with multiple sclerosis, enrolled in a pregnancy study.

Here the CDR3 DNA reads TGCGCCAGCAGCTCTAGGAGGAGCATGAGGAACACTGAAGCTTTCTTT. The encoded protein is CASSSRRSMRNTEAFF. This sequence joins TRBV5-1 and TRBJ1-1; D uncertain. The germline gives CDR1 SGHRS, CDR2 YFSETQ. The CDR3 contains 16 residues. Trimming took 3 bases from V and 1 from J, leaving 16 bases between them.

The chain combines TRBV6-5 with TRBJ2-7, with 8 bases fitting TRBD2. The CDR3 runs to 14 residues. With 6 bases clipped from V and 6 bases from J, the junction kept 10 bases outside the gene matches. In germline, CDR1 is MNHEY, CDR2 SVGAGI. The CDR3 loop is CASRADSGISEQYF. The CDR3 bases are TGTGCCAGCAGGGCCGATAGCGGGATCTCCGAGCAGTACTTC.

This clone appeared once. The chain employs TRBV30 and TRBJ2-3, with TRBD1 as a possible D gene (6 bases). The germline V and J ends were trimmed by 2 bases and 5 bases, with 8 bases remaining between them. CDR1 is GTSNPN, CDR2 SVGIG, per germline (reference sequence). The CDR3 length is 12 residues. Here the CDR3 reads CAWSKGGDTQYF. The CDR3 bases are TGTGCCTGGAGTAAAGGGGGAGATACGCAGTATTTT. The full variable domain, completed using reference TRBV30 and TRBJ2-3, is SQTIHQWPATLVQPVGSPLSLECTVEGTSNPNLYWYRQAAGRGLQLLFYSVGIGQISSEVPQNLSASRPQDRQFILSSKKLLLSDSGFYLCAWSKGGDTQYFGPGTRLTVL.

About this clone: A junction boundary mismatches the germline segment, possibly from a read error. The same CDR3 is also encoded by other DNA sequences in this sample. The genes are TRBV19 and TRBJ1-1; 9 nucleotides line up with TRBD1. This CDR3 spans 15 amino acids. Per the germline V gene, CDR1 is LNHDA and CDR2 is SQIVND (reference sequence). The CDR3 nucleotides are TGTGCCAGTAGTACCTTGGGACAGGGTGGCACTGAAGCCTTCTTT. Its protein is CASSTLGQGGTEAFF.

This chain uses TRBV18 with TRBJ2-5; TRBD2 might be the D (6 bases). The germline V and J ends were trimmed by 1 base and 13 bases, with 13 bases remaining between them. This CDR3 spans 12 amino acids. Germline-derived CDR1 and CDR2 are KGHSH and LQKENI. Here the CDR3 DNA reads TGTGCCAGCTCACCACGCCGGGAGAGTGGGTACTTC. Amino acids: CASSPRRESGYF.

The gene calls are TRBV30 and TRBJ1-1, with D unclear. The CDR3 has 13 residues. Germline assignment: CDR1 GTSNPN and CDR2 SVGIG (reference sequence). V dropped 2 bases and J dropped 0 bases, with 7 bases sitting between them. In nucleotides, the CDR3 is TGTGCCTGGAGTTCTCAGTTGAACACTGAAGCTTTCTTT. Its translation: CAWSSQLNTEAFF. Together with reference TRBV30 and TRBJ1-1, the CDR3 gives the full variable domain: SQTIHQWPATLVQPVGSPLSLECTVEGTSNPNLYWYRQAAGRGLQLLFYSVGIGQISSEVPQNLSASRPQDRQFILSSKKLLLSDSGFYLCAWSSQLNTEAFFGQGTRLTVV.

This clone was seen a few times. DNA of the CDR3: TGTGCCAGCACATCGGAGTCCTATAATTCACCCCTCCACTTT. Its translation is CASTSESYNSPLHF. J is TRBJ1-6 and V is TRBV6-6; D gene unclear. The length of the CDR3 is 14 residues. Trimming pared 7 bases from V and 1 base from J, leaving 8 bases between. From germline, CDR1 is MNHNY and CDR2 SVGAGI (reference sequence).

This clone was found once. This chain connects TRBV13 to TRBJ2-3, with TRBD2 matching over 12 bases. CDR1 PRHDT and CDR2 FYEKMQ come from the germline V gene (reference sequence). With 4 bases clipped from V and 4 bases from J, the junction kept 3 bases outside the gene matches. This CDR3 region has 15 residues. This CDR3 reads CASSSSSGGADTQYF. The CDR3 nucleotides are TGTGCCAGCAGCTCGTCTAGCGGGGGGGCAGATACGCAGTATTTT.

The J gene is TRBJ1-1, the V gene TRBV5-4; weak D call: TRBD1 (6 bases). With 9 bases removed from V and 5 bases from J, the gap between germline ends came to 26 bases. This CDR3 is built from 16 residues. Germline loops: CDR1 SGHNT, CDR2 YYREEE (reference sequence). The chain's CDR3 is CATVTGGRGFKTEAFF. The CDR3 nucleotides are TGTGCCACGGTTACCGGGGGGCGCGGTTTTAAGACTGAAGCTTTCTTT.

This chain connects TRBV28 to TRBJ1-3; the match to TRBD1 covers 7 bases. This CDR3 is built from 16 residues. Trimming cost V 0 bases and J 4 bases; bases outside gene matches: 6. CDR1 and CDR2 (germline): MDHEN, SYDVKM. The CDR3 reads CASSLWRQGSGNTIYF. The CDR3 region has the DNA TGTGCCAGCAGTTTATGGCGACAGGGCTCCGGAAACACCATATATTTT.